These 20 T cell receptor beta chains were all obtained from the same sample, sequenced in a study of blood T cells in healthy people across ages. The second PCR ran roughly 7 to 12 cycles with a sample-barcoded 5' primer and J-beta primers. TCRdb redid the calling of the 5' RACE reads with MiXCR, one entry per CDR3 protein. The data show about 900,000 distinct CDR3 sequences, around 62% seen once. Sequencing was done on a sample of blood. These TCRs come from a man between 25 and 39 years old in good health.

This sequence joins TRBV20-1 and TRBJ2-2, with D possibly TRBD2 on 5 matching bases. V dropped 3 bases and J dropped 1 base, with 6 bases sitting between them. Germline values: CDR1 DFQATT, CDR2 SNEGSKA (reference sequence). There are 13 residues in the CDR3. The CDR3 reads CSASGENTGELFF. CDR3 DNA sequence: TGCAGTGCTAGCGGGGAGAACACCGGGGAGCTGTTTTTT.

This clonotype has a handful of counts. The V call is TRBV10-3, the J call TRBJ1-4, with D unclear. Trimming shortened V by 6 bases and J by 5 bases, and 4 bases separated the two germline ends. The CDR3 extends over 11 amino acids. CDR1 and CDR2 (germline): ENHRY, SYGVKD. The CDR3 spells CAISSNEKLFF. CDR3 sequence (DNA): TGTGCCATCAGCTCGAATGAAAAACTGTTTTTT.

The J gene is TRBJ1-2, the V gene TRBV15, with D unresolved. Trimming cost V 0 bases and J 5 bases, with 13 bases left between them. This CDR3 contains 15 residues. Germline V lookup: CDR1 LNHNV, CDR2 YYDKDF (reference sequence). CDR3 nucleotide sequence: TGTGCCACCAGCAGAGATCTCCACCTTGGGTATGGCTACACCTTC. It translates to CATSRDLHLGYGYTF.

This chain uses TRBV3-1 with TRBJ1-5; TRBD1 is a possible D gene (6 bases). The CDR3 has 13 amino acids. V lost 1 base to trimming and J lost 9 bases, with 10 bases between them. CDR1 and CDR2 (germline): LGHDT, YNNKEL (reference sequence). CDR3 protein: CASSQGQASPQHF. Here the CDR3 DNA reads TGTGCCAGCAGCCAAGGACAGGCGTCGCCCCAGCATTTT.

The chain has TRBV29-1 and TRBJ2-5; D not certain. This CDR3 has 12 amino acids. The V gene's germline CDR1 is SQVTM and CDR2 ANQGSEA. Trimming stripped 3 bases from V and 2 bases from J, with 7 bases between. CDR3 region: CSVDPGQETQYF. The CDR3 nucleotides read TGCAGCGTTGACCCAGGACAAGAGACCCAGTACTTC. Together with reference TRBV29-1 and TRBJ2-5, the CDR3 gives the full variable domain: SAVISQKPSRDICQRGTSLTIQCQVDSQVTMMFWYRQQPGQSLTLIATANQGSEATYESGFVIDKFPISRPNLTFSTLTVSNMSPEDSSIYLCSVDPGQETQYFGPGTRLLVL.

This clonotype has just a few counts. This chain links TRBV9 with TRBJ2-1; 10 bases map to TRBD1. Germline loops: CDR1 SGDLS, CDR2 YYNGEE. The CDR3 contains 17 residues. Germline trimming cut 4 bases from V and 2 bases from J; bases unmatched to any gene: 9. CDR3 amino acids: CASSPTGGTGAYNEQFF. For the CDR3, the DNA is TGTGCCAGCAGCCCCACGGGCGGGACAGGGGCCTACAATGAGCAGTTCTTC. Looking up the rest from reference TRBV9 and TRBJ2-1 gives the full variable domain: DSGVTQTPKHLITATGQRVTLRCSPRSGDLSVYWYQQSLDQGLQFLIQYYNGEERAKGNILERFSAQQFPDLHSELNLSSLELGDSALYFCASSPTGGTGAYNEQFFGPGTRLTVL.

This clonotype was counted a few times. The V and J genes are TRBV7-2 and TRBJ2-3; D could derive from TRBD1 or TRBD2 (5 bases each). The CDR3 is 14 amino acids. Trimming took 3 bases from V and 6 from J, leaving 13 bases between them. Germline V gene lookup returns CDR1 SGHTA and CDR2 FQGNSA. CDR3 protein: CASSFGTTRDTQYF. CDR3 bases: TGTGCCAGCAGCTTCGGGACCACGCGCGATACGCAGTATTTT.

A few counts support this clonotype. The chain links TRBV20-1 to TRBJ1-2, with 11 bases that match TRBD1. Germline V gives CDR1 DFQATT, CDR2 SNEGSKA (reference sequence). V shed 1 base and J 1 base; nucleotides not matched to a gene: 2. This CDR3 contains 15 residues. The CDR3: CSARGDRGNNYGYTF. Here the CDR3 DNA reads TGCAGTGCTAGAGGGGACAGGGGGAATAACTATGGCTACACCTTC.

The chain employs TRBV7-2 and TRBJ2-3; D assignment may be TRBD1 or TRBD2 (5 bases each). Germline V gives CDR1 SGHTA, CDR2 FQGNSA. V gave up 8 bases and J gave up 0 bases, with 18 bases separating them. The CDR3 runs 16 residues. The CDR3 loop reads CASRKGLASSTDTQYF. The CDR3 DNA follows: TGTGCCAGCCGAAAGGGGCTAGCTTCTAGCACAGATACGCAGTATTTT. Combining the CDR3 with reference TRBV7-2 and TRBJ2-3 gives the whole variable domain GAGVSQSPSNKVTEKGKDVELRCDPISGHTALYWYRQSLGQGLEFLIYFQGNSAPDKSGLPSDRFSAERTGGSVSTLTIQRTQQEDSAVYLCASRKGLASSTDTQYFGPGTRLTVL.

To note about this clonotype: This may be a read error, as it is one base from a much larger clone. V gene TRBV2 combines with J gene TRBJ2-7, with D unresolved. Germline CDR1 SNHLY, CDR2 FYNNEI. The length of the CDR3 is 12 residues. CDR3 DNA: TGTGCCATCAGTGCGGAGATCTACGAGCAGTACTTC. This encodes CAISAEIYEQYF. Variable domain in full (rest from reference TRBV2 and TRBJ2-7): EPEVTQTPSHQVTQMGQEVILRCVPISNHLYFYWYRQILGQKVEFLVSFYNNEISEKSEIFDDQFSVERPDGSNFTLKIRSTKLEDSAMYFCAISAEIYEQYFGPGTRLTVT.

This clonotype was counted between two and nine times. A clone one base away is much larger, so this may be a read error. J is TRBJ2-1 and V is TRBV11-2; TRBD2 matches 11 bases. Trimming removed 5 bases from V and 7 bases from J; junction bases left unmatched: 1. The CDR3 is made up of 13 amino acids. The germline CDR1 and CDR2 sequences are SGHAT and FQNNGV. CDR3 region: CASSIAGGNEQFF. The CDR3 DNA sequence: TGTGCCAGCAGCATAGCGGGGGGGAATGAGCAGTTCTTC. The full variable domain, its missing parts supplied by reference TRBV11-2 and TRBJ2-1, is EAGVAQSPRYKIIEKRQSVAFWCNPISGHATLYWYQQILGQGPKLLIQFQNNGVVDDSQLPKDRFSAERLKGVDSTLKIQPAKLEDSAVYLCASSIAGGNEQFFGPGTRLTVL.

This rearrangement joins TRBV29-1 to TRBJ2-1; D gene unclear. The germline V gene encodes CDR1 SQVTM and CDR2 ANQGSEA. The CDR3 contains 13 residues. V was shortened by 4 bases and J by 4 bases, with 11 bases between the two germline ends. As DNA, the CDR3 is TGCAGCGTTGGAGAACTACAATACAATGAGCAGTTCTTC. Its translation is CSVGELQYNEQFF.

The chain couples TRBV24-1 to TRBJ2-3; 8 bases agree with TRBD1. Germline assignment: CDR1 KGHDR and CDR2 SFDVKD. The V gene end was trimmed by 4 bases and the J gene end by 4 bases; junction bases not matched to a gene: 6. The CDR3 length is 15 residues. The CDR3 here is CATSDKDRVADTQYF. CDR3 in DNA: TGTGCCACCAGTGACAAGGACAGGGTTGCAGATACGCAGTATTTT.

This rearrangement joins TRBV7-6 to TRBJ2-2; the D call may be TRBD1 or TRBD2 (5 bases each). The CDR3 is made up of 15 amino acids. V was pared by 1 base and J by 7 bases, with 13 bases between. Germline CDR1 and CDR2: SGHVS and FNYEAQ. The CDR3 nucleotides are TGTGCCAGCAGCTTAGTGGGGACGAGGGACGGGGAGCTGTTTTTT. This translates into CASSLVGTRDGELFF.

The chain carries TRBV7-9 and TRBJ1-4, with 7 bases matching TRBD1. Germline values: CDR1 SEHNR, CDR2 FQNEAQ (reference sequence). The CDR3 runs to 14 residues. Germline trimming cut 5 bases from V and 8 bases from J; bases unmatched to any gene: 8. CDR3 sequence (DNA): TGTGCCAGCAGCCGGGACAGCTACGGAGAAAAACTGTTTTTT. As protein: CASSRDSYGEKLFF. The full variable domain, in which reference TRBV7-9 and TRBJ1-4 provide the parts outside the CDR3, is DTGVSQNPRHKITKRGQNVTFRCDPISEHNRLYWYRQTLGQGPEFLTYFQNEAQLEKSRLLSDRFSAERPKGSFSTLEIQRTEQGDSAMYLCASSRDSYGEKLFFGSGTQLSVL.

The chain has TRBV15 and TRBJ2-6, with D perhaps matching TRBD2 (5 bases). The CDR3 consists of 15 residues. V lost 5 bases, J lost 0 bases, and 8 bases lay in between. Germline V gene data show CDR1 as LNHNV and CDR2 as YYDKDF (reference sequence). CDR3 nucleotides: TGTGCCACCAGCCCCCGGGGCTCTGGGGCCAACGTCCTGACTTTC. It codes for CATSPRGSGANVLTF.

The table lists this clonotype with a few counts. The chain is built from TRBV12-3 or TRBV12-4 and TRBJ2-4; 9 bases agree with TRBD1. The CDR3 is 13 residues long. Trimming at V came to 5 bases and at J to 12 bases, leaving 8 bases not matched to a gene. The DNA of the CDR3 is TGTGCCAGCAGTCCTACAGGGGGCGCGGGTCAGTACTTC. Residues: CASSPTGGAGQYF.

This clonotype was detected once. CDR3 bases: TGTGCCAGCAGTTACTCGGGACAGCCATCACCCCTCTACGAGCAGTACTTC. The encoded protein is CASSYSGQPSPLYEQYF. The chain couples TRBV6-2 or TRBV6-3 to TRBJ2-7, with 7 bases lining up with TRBD1. V lost 0 bases, J lost 3 bases, and 11 bases stayed unmatched. Germline CDR1 MNHEY, CDR2 SVGEGT. CDR3 length: 17 amino acids.

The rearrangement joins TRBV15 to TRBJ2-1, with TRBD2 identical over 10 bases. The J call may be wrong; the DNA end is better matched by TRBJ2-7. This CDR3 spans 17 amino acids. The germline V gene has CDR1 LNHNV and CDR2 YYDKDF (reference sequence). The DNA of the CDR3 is TGTGCCACCAGCAGAGAGAGCGGGGGGGCCACGTACAATGAGCAGTACTTC. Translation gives CATSRESGGATYNEQYF.

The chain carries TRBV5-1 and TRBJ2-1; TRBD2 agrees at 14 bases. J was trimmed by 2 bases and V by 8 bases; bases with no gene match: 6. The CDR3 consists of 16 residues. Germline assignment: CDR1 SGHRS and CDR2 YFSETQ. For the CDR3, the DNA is TGCGCCAGTAGGACTAGCGGGGGGACAGCCTACAATGAGCAGTTCTTC. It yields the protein CASRTSGGTAYNEQFF. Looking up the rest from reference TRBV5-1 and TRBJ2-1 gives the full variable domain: KAGVTQTPRYLIKTRGQQVTLSCSPISGHRSVSWYQQTPGQGLQFLFEYFSETQRNKGNFPGRFSGRQFSNSRSEMNVSTLELGDSALYLCASRTSGGTAYNEQFFGPGTRLTVL.